The source of this T cell receptor (beta chain) is a study of Ad26.COV2.S vaccination and SARS-CoV-2 variants. Study at large: In the COV1001 trial, the donor was in the Ad26.COV2.S arm.

Described treatment: around 19 received Ad26.COV2.S at low or high dose, single or two shots; about 5 received placebo; per-sample allocation not given. All samples were drawn on day 63, counting from the first vaccine or placebo injection. CDR3 size: 16 residues. Trimming shortened V by 0 bases and J by 8 bases, and 15 bases separated the two germline ends. Germline lookup yields CDR1 SGDLS and CDR2 YYNGEE. Of note for this clone: Its antigen remains unknown.

Overall study findings and caveats: Participants in the vaccine arm had higher spike-specific TCR breadth; placebo recipients had lower.

The data were produced by immunoSEQ multiplex PCR, yet TCRdb's version contains in-frame clones alone and is incomplete. The sample lists a few hundred thousand clones; 85% to 90% were seen once. This sequence joins TRBV9 and TRBJ1-6, with D unclear. This TCR was sampled from a person aged 18-60 years who received the Ad26.COV2.S COVID-19 vaccine or a placebo. This material consisted of peripheral blood, taken in a trial of Ad26.COV2.S vaccine versus placebo. CDR3 region: CASSVGIDSRDSPLHF. The CDR3 DNA sequence: TGTGCCAGCAGCGTAGGAATTGATTCTAGGGATTCACCCCTCCACTTT.